A single count supports the clone carrying this T cell receptor (beta chain). Its target is not known. The sample comes from a study of shared clonotypes between healthy human individuals. Study-wide context: Three men and two women, aged 18 to 49, were donors.

The CDR3 is 11 residues long. V dropped 7 bases and J dropped 5 bases, with 8 bases sitting between them. Germline-derived CDR1 and CDR2 are SNHLY and FYNNEI. Deep level was the assay's run setting. Sequencing used immunoSEQ multiplex PCR; TCRdb keeps in-frame clones, though not all of them. This sample carries a few hundred thousand clones, 77% of them seen once, and the ten largest clones take more than 10%. Study outcomes and limitations: Tissues were not sampled, only blood, and their repertoires likely differ.

The source material was PBMCs. The receptor comes from a woman between 40 and 55 years old in good health. Some clones in this sample may be carry-over from other donors' samples. The rearrangement joins TRBV2 to TRBJ2-5; D ambiguous. The CDR3 is CASNGLETQYF. The CDR3 DNA reads as TGTGCCAGCAATGGGTTGGAGACCCAGTACTTC.